Here is one TCR beta chain with its context. Its specificity is not known. This entry is derived from a study of blood T cells in healthy people across ages. General observations from the study: More naive CD4+ cells and higher diversity were found in long-lived than in aged donors.

The germline CDR1 and CDR2 sequences are SGHRS and YFSETQ. This CDR3 is built from 14 residues. The second PCR ran about 6 to 11 cycles with a sample-barcoded 5' primer and J-beta primers. Any given sample supplied a minimum of 3 million CDR3-containing paired-end reads. TCRdb reanalysed the 5' RACE reads using MiXCR and keeps one entry per CDR3 protein. The sample includes roughly 800,000 distinct CDR3 sequences, about 53% of them seen just once. The sequence was collected from a man older than 75 in good health. The chain joins TRBV5-1 to TRBJ2-5; no firm D call. TRBJ2-7 matches the DNA end more closely, so the J call is doubtful. The sequenced sample consisted of blood. CDR3 region: CASSLATVPGEQYF. In nucleotides, the CDR3 is TGCGCCAGCAGCTTGGCAACCGTTCCGGGCGAGCAGTACTTC.